This T cell receptor (beta chain) was profiled in a study of blood T cell repertoires in COVID-19. CDR3 size: 14 residues. V shed 5 bases and J shed 4 bases, with 12 bases lying between them. The germline V gene has CDR1 WNHNN and CDR2 SYGVQD (reference sequence). Authors' analysis steps: Nucleated cell number was recorded as an estimate derived from reference gene primer amplification. Assay: immunoSEQ multiplex PCR; the TCRdb copy retains only in-frame clones and omits some. That table furnishes V, J and clone size, whereas the DNA furnished D and trimming. The table has roughly 190,000 clones, 75% to 90% seen once; the top ten hold approximately 2.4%. The cohort comprised adults aged roughly 18 to 100 years residing in 20 to 30 US areas. Each participant's cohort was designated according to participant-reported clinical history.

The sample comprised PBMCs or T cells enriched from blood (not recorded which). This clonotype originated in a woman aged 25-40 years who had recovered from COVID-19. The chain has TRBV10-1 and TRBJ1-5; D remains unclear. CDR3: CASSLQTGNQPQHF. CDR3 coding DNA: TGCGCCAGCAGTCTTCAGACGGGGAATCAGCCCCAGCATTTT.